These 3 T cell receptor beta chains share one sample of origin, sequenced in a study of blood T cells in healthy people across ages. Combining a sample-barcoded 5' primer with a J-beta primer mix, a second PCR ran for about 6 to 12 cycles. TCRdb analysed the 5' RACE reads with MiXCR anew, one entry per CDR3 protein. The table includes more than 900,000 distinct CDR3 sequences, around 27% detected once. The sample was also linked to a second study, of T cells of mothers and their children.

Sequences were obtained from blood. Source of these receptors: a girl between 2 and 10 years old in good health.

This clonotype was found a few times. The V and J genes are TRBV14 and TRBJ2-2; D ambiguous. Germline V gene sequence: CDR1 SGHDN, CDR2 FVKESK. V lost 1 base to trimming and J lost 6 bases, with 6 bases between them. The CDR3 runs 13 residues. The CDR3 loop is CASSQAYAGELFF. The CDR3 DNA follows: TGTGCCAGCAGCCAAGCCTACGCCGGGGAGCTGTTTTTT.

This clonotype was counted many times. The rearrangement uses TRBV9 and TRBJ2-3; D remains ambiguous. The CDR3 sequence is 12 residues long. Germline CDR1 is SGDLS and CDR2 is YYNGEE. Trimming pared 3 bases from V and 2 bases from J, leaving 4 bases between. The CDR3 here is CASSDITDTQYF. CDR3 bases: TGTGCCAGCAGCGACATCACAGATACGCAGTATTTT. The entire variable domain, with the rest obtained from reference TRBV9 and TRBJ2-3, is as follows: DSGVTQTPKHLITATGQRVTLRCSPRSGDLSVYWYQQSLDQGLQFLIQYYNGEERAKGNILERFSAQQFPDLHSELNLSSLELGDSALYFCASSDITDTQYFGPGTRLTVL.

V is TRBV9 and J is TRBJ2-7; the match to TRBD1 covers 8 bases. This CDR3 is 14 amino acids long. The V gene's germline CDR1 is SGDLS and CDR2 YYNGEE. V lost 3 bases to trimming and J lost 2 bases; unmatched junction nucleotides: 4. This CDR3 is CASSGTGPPYEQYF. CDR3 DNA: TGTGCCAGCAGCGGGACAGGGCCCCCCTACGAGCAGTACTTC.